The 5 T cell receptor beta chains below come from one sample, sequenced in a study of T cell responses to AZD1222 COVID-19 vaccine. The method was immunoSEQ multiplex PCR; TCRdb's version includes in-frame clones alone and lacks a portion of them. The data hold 210,000 or so clones, with 90% to 95% observed a single time. The source was peripheral blood, collected 28 days after the second dose of the MenACWY control vaccine. Every receptor here comes from an adult who received the MenACWY meningococcal vaccine as a control.

V gene TRBV9 combines with J gene TRBJ1-2; the D is unclear. The ends were cut back, 6 bases at V and 10 bases at J, with 13 bases in the middle. The germline CDR1 and CDR2 sequences are SGDLS and YYNGEE. CDR3 length: 11 amino acids. The CDR3 here is CASTSPGHYTF. The DNA of the CDR3 is TGTGCCAGCACCTCCCCCGGGCACTACACCTTC.

The chain employs TRBV29-1 and TRBJ2-1, with a tentative D call TRBD2 (6 bases). Trimming removed 4 bases from V and 6 bases from J, with 19 bases in between. This CDR3 has 15 amino acids. CDR1 and CDR2 from the germline V gene are SQVTM and ANQGSEA. CDR3 DNA: TGCAGCGTTGGGGTGGAACTAGCTAGTCCCAATGAGCAGTTCTTC. This codes for CSVGVELASPNEQFF.

The sample holds one count of this clone. The chain joins TRBV4-1 to TRBJ1-5, with 7 bases aligning to TRBD1. Germline V gene data show CDR1 as MGHRA and CDR2 as YSYEKL. The junction had 1 base not matched to a gene; V was cut back by 1 base and J by 4 bases. This CDR3 spans 14 amino acids. The CDR3 is CASSQGTGNQPQHF. CDR3 sequence (DNA): TGCGCCAGCAGCCAAGGGACAGGAAATCAGCCCCAGCATTTT.

This chain joins TRBV6-1 and TRBJ2-3; D gene uncertain. The ends were cut back, 3 bases at V and 5 bases at J, with 6 bases in the middle. CDR3 length: 12 amino acids. Germline loops: CDR1 MNHNS, CDR2 SASEGT. CDR3 loop: CASSEFGDTQYF. The CDR3 DNA sequence: TGTGCCAGCAGTGAGTTCGGAGATACGCAGTATTTT.

The chain has TRBV28 and TRBJ2-7, with D possibly TRBD2 on 6 matching bases. The CDR3 loop spans 15 amino acids. In germline, CDR1 is MDHEN, CDR2 SYDVKM. V was shortened by 5 bases and J by 3 bases, with 17 bases between the two germline ends. The CDR3 region is CASSTPPEGSYEQYF. Written as DNA, the CDR3 is TGTGCCAGCAGTACCCCCCCGGAGGGCAGCTACGAGCAGTACTTC.